A single sample is the source of the 12 T cell receptor beta chains below, sequenced in a study of cytotoxic CD8 clonotypes in ibrutinib-treated CLL. Some clones are missing from TCRdb's copy, which holds only in-frame ones; the method was immunoSEQ multiplex PCR. The sample lists 50,000 or so clones, 83% occurring once. The starting material was PBMCs, obtained after 24 months of ibrutinib treatment. The receptors derive from a human donor with chronic lymphocytic leukemia.

The chain uses TRBV6-1 and TRBJ2-2, with TRBD2 matching 10 bases. Germline V gene data show CDR1 as MNHNS and CDR2 as SASEGT. This CDR3 has 16 residues. J gave up 6 bases and V 4 bases, and 8 bases lay outside the gene matches. The CDR3 region is CASSVVASGRAGELFF. The CDR3 DNA reads as TGTGCCAGCAGTGTGGTGGCTAGCGGGAGAGCCGGGGAGCTGTTTTTT.

The rearrangement joins TRBV6-1 to TRBJ1-1, with TRBD1 matching 11 bases. Germline CDR1 is MNHNS and CDR2 is SASEGT. CDR3 size: 13 residues. With V trimmed by 7 bases and J by 5 bases, 3 bases remained unmatched. CDR3 nucleotides: TGTGCCAGCAAGGACAGGGGGCTGACTGAAGCTTTCTTT. Translating gives CASKDRGLTEAFF.

The CDR3: CASSQWQGADYGYTF. As DNA, the CDR3 is TGTGCCAGCAGCCAATGGCAGGGGGCAGACTATGGCTACACCTTC. This chain connects TRBV14 to TRBJ1-2, with TRBD1 identical over 8 bases. The V gene's germline CDR1 is SGHDN and CDR2 FVKESK. The CDR3 length is 15 residues. V lost 2 bases and J lost 3; bases outside the gene matches: 5.

This clone was found a few times. The chain couples TRBV5-1 to TRBJ1-2, with D hard to call. Germline CDR1 is SGHRS and CDR2 is YFSETQ. CDR3 length: 13 residues. V gave up 0 bases and J gave up 13 bases, with 16 bases separating them. The CDR3 spells CASSLAGRTLGTF. In DNA, the CDR3 is TGCGCCAGCAGCTTGGCCGGGAGAACACTCGGCACCTTC. The complete variable domain, with remaining parts taken from reference TRBV5-1 and TRBJ1-2, reads KAGVTQTPRYLIKTRGQQVTLSCSPISGHRSVSWYQQTPGQGLQFLFEYFSETQRNKGNFPGRFSGRQFSNSRSEMNVSTLELGDSALYLCASSLAGRTLGTFGSGTRLTVV.

The chain recombines TRBV19 with TRBJ2-2; D perhaps matches TRBD2 (6 bases). V lost 7 bases and J lost 0, with 9 bases in between. Germline values: CDR1 LNHDA, CDR2 SQIVND (reference sequence). This CDR3 is 14 amino acids long. The CDR3 protein is CASTDYANTGELFF. DNA for the CDR3: TGTGCCAGTACGGACTACGCGAACACCGGGGAGCTGTTTTTT.

The CDR3: CASSLEKRGPQHF. CDR3 DNA sequence: TGTGCCAGCAGCTTAGAAAAAAGGGGCCCCCAGCATTTT. V is TRBV7-2 and J is TRBJ1-5; a weak D match, TRBD1 (5 bases). Looked up from germline, CDR1 is SGHTA and CDR2 is FQGNSA. The CDR3 is 13 amino acids. Trimming pared 1 base from V and 10 bases from J, leaving 11 bases between.

The V and J genes are TRBV27 and TRBJ2-3; TRBD2 agrees at 7 bases. The germline CDR1 and CDR2 sequences are MNHEY and SMNVEV (reference sequence). V dropped 0 bases and J dropped 5; count of bases not matched to a gene: 5. CDR3 length equals 15 residues. The CDR3 sequence is CASSLSRGGIDTQYF. The DNA of the CDR3 is TGTGCCAGCAGTTTATCACGCGGGGGTATAGATACGCAGTATTTT.

This clone was counted only a few times. This chain links TRBV12-5 with TRBJ1-5; D gene uncertain. Germline CDR1 and CDR2: LGHNT and FRNRAP. The CDR3 sequence is 13 residues long. V was clipped by 1 base and J by 4 bases, with 5 bases between them. This CDR3 is CASGLEPNQPQHF. The CDR3 nucleotides read TGTGCTAGTGGTTTGGAACCGAATCAGCCCCAGCATTTT.

This chain joins TRBV7-7 and TRBJ2-1; TRBD2 matches 10 bases. The V and J ends lost 3 bases and 5 bases, in that order; junction bases with no gene match: 4. Germline V gene sequence: CDR1 SSHAT, CDR2 FNYEAQ (reference sequence). The CDR3 extends over 15 amino acids. CDR3 DNA sequence: TGTGCCAGCAGCTTGGGTAGCGGGAGGAACAATGAGCAGTTCTTC. It specifies CASSLGSGRNNEQFF.

This clone was picked up a small number of times. The rearrangement joins TRBV10-1 to TRBJ1-2, with TRBD1 matching 8 bases. The CDR3 consists of 13 residues. V shed 5 bases, J shed 5 bases, and the junction held 4 bases outside the gene matches. Germline V gives CDR1 WNHNN, CDR2 SYGVQD (reference sequence). CDR3 region: CASSSGQAYGYTF. In nucleotides, the CDR3 is TGCGCCAGCAGTTCGGGACAGGCTTATGGCTACACCTTC.

This clone turned up a few times. The gene calls are TRBV7-9 and TRBJ2-1; D tentatively fits TRBD1 or TRBD2 (5 bases each). The CDR3 sequence is 17 residues long. Per germline, CDR1 SEHNR and CDR2 FQNEAQ (reference sequence). The germline V and J ends were trimmed by 1 base and 5 bases, with 18 bases remaining between them. CDR3: CASSLVSLGVEHNEQFF. CDR3 sequence (DNA): TGTGCCAGCAGCTTAGTCTCGTTGGGGGTAGAGCACAATGAGCAGTTCTTC.

The CDR3: CASSSPEGLAGSYEQYF. The CDR3 DNA sequence: TGTGCCAGCAGTTCCCCTGAGGGGCTAGCGGGAAGTTACGAGCAGTACTTC. The chain uses TRBV28 and TRBJ2-7; 9 bases fit TRBD2. The germline gives CDR1 MDHEN, CDR2 SYDVKM. Trimming at V came to 4 bases and at J to 4 bases, leaving 14 bases not matched to a gene. The CDR3 is 17 residues long.